These 25 T cell receptor beta chains share one sample of origin, sequenced in a study of shared clonotypes between healthy human individuals. Method: immunoSEQ multiplex PCR; TCRdb's copy keeps in-frame clones and lacks some. The sample holds around 720,000 clones, around four fifths seen once. Source material: memory CD4+ T cells sorted from blood. Documented subset: CD45RA-negative fraction. The receptors come from a woman in her thirties in good health.

The V and J genes are TRBV29-1 and TRBJ1-1; no definite D call. The V gene lost 4 bases and the J gene lost 6 bases, with 15 bases spanning the gap. Looked up from germline, CDR1 is SQVTM and CDR2 is ANQGSEA. The CDR3 is made up of 13 amino acids. DNA for the CDR3: TGCAGCGTTGTGGACGGCCCCGGGTCTGAAGCTTTCTTT. Encoded protein: CSVVDGPGSEAFF.

The chain is built from TRBV15 and TRBJ2-1; 8 bases fit TRBD2. This CDR3 comprises 16 residues. Losses at the gene ends were 0 bases for V and 10 bases for J; bases not matched to a gene: 11. Germline V lookup: CDR1 LNHNV, CDR2 YYDKDF (reference sequence). The CDR3, as DNA: TGTGCCACCAGCAGAGATGCAGCGGGAGTTGTAGGGGAGCAGTTCTTC. It is translated as CATSRDAAGVVGEQFF.

The chain couples TRBV6-6 to TRBJ1-1; D might be TRBD1 (6 bases). Trimming took off 6 bases at V and 8 bases at J, with 10 bases between the two ends. This CDR3 has 11 amino acids. Germline CDR1 and CDR2: MNHNY and SVGAGI (reference sequence). The CDR3 nucleotides are TGTGCCAGCAGCGACAGGCTCGAAGCTTTCTTT. It specifies CASSDRLEAFF.

This clone was detected a few times. The chain employs TRBV7-9 and TRBJ1-1; no firm D call. With 2 bases removed from V and 4 bases from J, the gap between germline ends came to 17 bases. The CDR3 runs to 16 residues. In germline, CDR1 is SEHNR, CDR2 FQNEAQ (reference sequence). The CDR3 loop is CASSLSVFGVGTEAFF. CDR3 nucleotide sequence: TGTGCCAGCAGCTTATCTGTGTTCGGGGTAGGCACTGAAGCTTTCTTT.

This clone was seen a handful of times. The J gene is TRBJ2-2, the V gene TRBV7-7; no definite D call. Trimming stripped 2 bases from V and 0 bases from J, with 7 bases between. The CDR3 is 15 amino acids. The V gene's germline CDR1 is SSHAT and CDR2 FNYEAQ (reference sequence). CDR3 sequence reads: CASSLQDANTGELFF. The CDR3 nucleotides read TGTGCCAGCAGCTTACAGGATGCGAACACCGGGGAGCTGTTTTTT.

J is TRBJ2-1 and V is TRBV6-6; the D gene could be TRBD1 or TRBD2 (5 bases each). V gave up 4 bases and J gave up 6 bases, with 10 bases separating them. The CDR3 totals 13 residues. Germline V lookup: CDR1 MNHNY, CDR2 SVGAGI (reference sequence). The CDR3 region has the DNA TGTGCCAGCAGTTCGTGGGACGGCAATGAGCAGTTCTTC. It codes for CASSSWDGNEQFF.

About this clone: A far more abundant clone sits one base away, making this likely a read error. The chain is built from TRBV7-2 and TRBJ1-2, with D hard to call. The CDR3 contains 12 residues. Germline V gives CDR1 SGHTA, CDR2 FQGNSA. V lost 4 bases to trimming and J lost 8 bases, with 11 bases between them. This chain's CDR3 is CASSSVRQGYTF. The DNA of the CDR3 is TGTGCCAGCAGCTCAGTAAGGCAAGGCTACACCTTC.

A few counts support this clone. The rearrangement links TRBV21-1 to TRBJ1-4. TRBV21-1 is a pseudogene. CDR3 length equals 18 residues. CDR3 coding DNA: TGTGCCAGCACCAAAAGGGGGGACAGCCCCGGGAGGAGTGAAAAACTGTTTTTT. Translated: CASTKRGDSPGRSEKLFF.

This clone turned up a few times. This rearrangement joins TRBV19 to TRBJ2-1; 8 nucleotides agree with TRBD1. From germline, CDR1 is LNHDA and CDR2 SQIVND (reference sequence). The CDR3 sequence is 15 residues long. Trimming removed 3 bases from V and 6 bases from J; junction bases left unmatched: 7. CDR3 sequence: CASSIGQGLPNEQFF. The DNA for the CDR3 is TGTGCCAGTAGTATCGGACAGGGCCTACCCAATGAGCAGTTCTTC.

The chain combines TRBV28 with TRBJ2-1; D may match TRBD1 or TRBD2 (5 bases each). CDR3 length: 10 amino acids. The germline V and J ends were trimmed by 8 bases and 9 bases, with 8 bases remaining between them. Germline CDR1 reads MDHEN; CDR2 reads SYDVKM. DNA of the CDR3: TGTGCCAGCGAGGGGAGTGAGCAGTTCTTC. This codes for CASEGSEQFF.

The chain joins TRBV29-1 to TRBJ2-1; 7 bases align to TRBD1. The CDR3 runs to 17 residues. Trimming took 5 bases from V and 6 from J; bases not matched to a gene: 19. Looked up from germline, CDR1 is SQVTM and CDR2 is ANQGSEA. DNA of the CDR3: TGCAGCGTTCATGCGGGCCCTGACAGGGTTATGAGCAATGAGCAGTTCTTC. It codes for CSVHAGPDRVMSNEQFF.

This clone was counted a single time. This rearrangement joins TRBV5-6 to TRBJ2-4; D might be TRBD1 or TRBD2, each matching 5 bases. CDR1 SGHDT and CDR2 YYEEEE come from the germline V gene. Trimming removed 4 bases at V and 0 bases at J, with 11 bases between. This CDR3 contains 15 residues. This CDR3 reads CASSPPGPAKNIQYF. CDR3 nucleotide sequence: TGTGCCAGCAGCCCCCCGGGGCCAGCCAAAAACATTCAGTACTTC.

The rearrangement joins TRBV5-4 to TRBJ2-7; tentatively, D is TRBD2 (6 bases). The CDR3 is 14 amino acids. Trimming cost V 4 bases and J 7 bases, with 18 bases left between them. CDR1 SGHNT and CDR2 YYREEE come from the germline V gene (reference sequence). CDR3 sequence (DNA): TGTGCCAGCAGCCGGGACTCGACCCTCGGGGAGCAGTACTTC. Translating gives CASSRDSTLGEQYF.

CDR3 region: CASRREGNNYGYTF. In DNA form, the CDR3 reads TGTGCCAGCCGCAGGGAAGGGAATAACTATGGCTACACCTTC. The V and J genes are TRBV2 and TRBJ1-2; TRBD1 might be the D (5 bases). This CDR3 region has 14 residues. The ends were cut back, 8 bases at V and 1 base at J, with 14 bases in the middle. Germline V gives CDR1 SNHLY, CDR2 FYNNEI.

The chain links TRBV10-2 to TRBJ2-1; 9 bases fit TRBD2. The junction had 10 bases not matched to a gene; V was cut back by 9 bases and J by 7 bases. The V gene's germline CDR1 is WSHSY and CDR2 SAAADI. The CDR3 is 14 residues long. In nucleotides, the CDR3 is TGCGCCAGTAGATTAGCGGGAGTGCATAATGAGCAGTTCTTC. This translates into CASRLAGVHNEQFF.

This clone was seen a handful of times. DNA for the CDR3: TGTGCCAGCAGATTACCGGGAGGGGGGTACGAGCAGTACTTC. Protein: CASRLPGGGYEQYF. The V gene is TRBV28, the J gene TRBJ2-7, with TRBD2 matching 8 bases. Per the germline V gene, CDR1 is MDHEN and CDR2 is SYDVKM. Trimming took 6 bases from V and 4 from J; bases not matched to a gene: 8. The CDR3 is 14 amino acids.

The V and J genes are TRBV4-1 and TRBJ2-5, with D uncertain. The CDR3 extends over 17 amino acids. V was trimmed by 0 bases and J by 2 bases, leaving 16 bases between them. Germline-derived CDR1 and CDR2 are MGHRA and YSYEKL. CDR3 sequence: CASSQDPARRVQETQYF. CDR3 in DNA: TGCGCCAGCAGCCAAGATCCAGCTCGCCGGGTTCAAGAGACCCAGTACTTC.

This clone was found many times. The identical CDR3 is also encoded by other nucleotide sequences in the sample. The rearrangement links TRBV11-2 to TRBJ2-1; D is undetermined. The length of the CDR3 is 14 residues. V was shortened by 1 base and J by 2 bases, with 6 bases between the two germline ends. Germline V lookup: CDR1 SGHAT, CDR2 FQNNGV. The CDR3 is CASSLAGPYNEQFF. CDR3 sequence (DNA): TGTGCCAGCAGCTTAGCGGGCCCCTACAATGAGCAGTTCTTC.

This clone was seen only a few times. J is TRBJ1-5 and V is TRBV7-7; 11 nucleotides align to TRBD1. CDR1 SSHAT and CDR2 FNYEAQ come from the germline V gene (reference sequence). V lost 11 bases, J lost 4 bases, and 13 bases stayed unmatched. The CDR3 consists of 16 residues. CDR3 nucleotide sequence: TGTGCCGGGCAGAGGAAGGACAGGGGGCATAATCAGCCCCAGCATTTT. Protein product: CAGQRKDRGHNQPQHF.

The V and J genes are TRBV28 and TRBJ1-5; perhaps TRBD1 as D (6 bases). Trimming took off 5 bases at V and 2 bases at J, with 16 bases between the two ends. This CDR3 is 16 amino acids long. Germline V gives CDR1 MDHEN, CDR2 SYDVKM. CDR3 loop: CASSQTARQGNQPQHF. CDR3 coding DNA: TGTGCCAGCAGTCAAACGGCGAGACAGGGCAATCAGCCCCAGCATTTT.

The rearrangement joins TRBV6-1 to TRBJ1-5, with a weak D call TRBD1 (5 bases). V was cut by 7 bases and J by 7 bases, with 17 bases left in between. The CDR3 extends over 14 amino acids. The germline gives CDR1 MNHNS, CDR2 SASEGT. The CDR3 DNA sequence: TGTGCCAGCAACCCCATGGGGGAATCCCAGCCCCAGCATTTT. Its protein is CASNPMGESQPQHF.

The chain has TRBV5-1 and TRBJ2-1; no clear D gene. Germline CDR1 and CDR2: SGHRS and YFSETQ. This CDR3 region has 15 residues. Between the trimmed V and J ends, which lost 4 bases and 0 bases, there was a span of 11 bases. This CDR3 reads CASSVTLSSYNEQFF. CDR3 coding DNA: TGCGCCAGCAGCGTGACCCTGAGCTCCTACAATGAGCAGTTCTTC.

The chain recombines TRBV7-2 with TRBJ2-7; TRBD2 agrees at 8 bases. The CDR3 is 17 amino acids. Germline CDR1 and CDR2: SGHTA and FQGNSA. The trim removed 1 base at V and 0 bases at J, leaving 8 bases unmatched. For the CDR3, the DNA is TGTGCCAGCAGCTTAGAAGCGGGACTAGTAATCTCCTACGAGCAGTACTTC. The encoded protein is CASSLEAGLVISYEQYF.

The V gene is TRBV7-2, the J gene TRBJ1-2; 7 bases are a match to TRBD1. Trimming removed 0 bases from V and 4 bases from J; junction bases left unmatched: 2. The CDR3 sequence is 14 residues long. Germline-derived CDR1 and CDR2 are SGHTA and FQGNSA. As DNA, the CDR3 is TGTGCCAGCAGCTTAGCCCGGACAGGCTATGGCTACACCTTC. It yields the protein CASSLARTGYGYTF. The variable domain in full, with the rest retrieved from reference TRBV7-2 and TRBJ1-2, is GAGVSQSPSNKVTEKGKDVELRCDPISGHTALYWYRQSLGQGLEFLIYFQGNSAPDKSGLPSDRFSAERTGGSVSTLTIQRTQQEDSAVYLCASSLARTGYGYTFGSGTRLTVV.

CDR3: CASSGQEGVTEAFF. The CDR3, as DNA: TGTGCCAGCAGCGGCCAGGAGGGCGTCACTGAAGCTTTCTTT. This chain connects TRBV6-5 to TRBJ1-1, with D hard to call. Germline CDR1 and CDR2: MNHEY and SVGAGI. Trimming left V 6 bases short and J 4 bases short, with 15 bases between. The CDR3 has 14 amino acids.